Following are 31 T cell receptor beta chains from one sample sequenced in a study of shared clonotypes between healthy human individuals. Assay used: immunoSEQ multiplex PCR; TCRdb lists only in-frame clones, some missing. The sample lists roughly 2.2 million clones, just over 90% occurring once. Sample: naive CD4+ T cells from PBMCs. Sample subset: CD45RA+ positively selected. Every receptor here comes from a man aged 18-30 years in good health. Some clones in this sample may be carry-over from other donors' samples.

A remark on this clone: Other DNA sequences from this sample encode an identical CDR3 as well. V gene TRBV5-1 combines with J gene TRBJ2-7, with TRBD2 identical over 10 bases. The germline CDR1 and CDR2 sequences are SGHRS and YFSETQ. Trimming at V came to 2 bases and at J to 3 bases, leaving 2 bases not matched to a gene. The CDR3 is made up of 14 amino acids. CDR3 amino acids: CASSFTSGNYEQYF. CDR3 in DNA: TGCGCCAGCAGCTTTACTAGCGGGAACTACGAGCAGTACTTC.

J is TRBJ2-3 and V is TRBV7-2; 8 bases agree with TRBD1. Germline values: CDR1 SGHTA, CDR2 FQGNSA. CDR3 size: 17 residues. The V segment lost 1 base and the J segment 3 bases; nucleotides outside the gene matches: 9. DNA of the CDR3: TGTGCCAGCAGCTTAGTCGCGGACAGGGAGTTGACAGATACGCAGTATTTT. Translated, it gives CASSLVADRELTDTQYF. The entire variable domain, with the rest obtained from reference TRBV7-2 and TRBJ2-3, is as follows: GAGVSQSPSNKVTEKGKDVELRCDPISGHTALYWYRQSLGQGLEFLIYFQGNSAPDKSGLPSDRFSAERTGGSVSTLTIQRTQQEDSAVYLCASSLVADRELTDTQYFGPGTRLTVL.

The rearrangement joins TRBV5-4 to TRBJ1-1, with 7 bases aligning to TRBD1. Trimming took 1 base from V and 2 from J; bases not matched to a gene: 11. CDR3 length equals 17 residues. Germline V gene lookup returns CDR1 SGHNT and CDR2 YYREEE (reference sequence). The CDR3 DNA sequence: TGTGCCAGCAGCTTGTGGCCGCCCGACAGGGAAAACACTGAAGCTTTCTTT. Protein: CASSLWPPDRENTEAFF.

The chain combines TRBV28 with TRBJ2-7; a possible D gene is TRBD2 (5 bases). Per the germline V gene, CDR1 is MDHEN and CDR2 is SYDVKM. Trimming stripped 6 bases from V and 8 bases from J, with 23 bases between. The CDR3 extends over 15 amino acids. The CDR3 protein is CASSEHGPLGAKQYF. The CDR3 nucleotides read TGTGCCAGCAGCGAACACGGGCCATTGGGAGCGAAGCAGTACTTC.

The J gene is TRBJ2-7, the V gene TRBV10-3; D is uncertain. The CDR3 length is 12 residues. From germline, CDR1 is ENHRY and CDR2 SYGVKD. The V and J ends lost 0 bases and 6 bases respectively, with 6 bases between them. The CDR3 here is CAISESKVEQYF. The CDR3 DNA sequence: TGTGCCATCAGTGAGTCGAAAGTCGAGCAGTACTTC.

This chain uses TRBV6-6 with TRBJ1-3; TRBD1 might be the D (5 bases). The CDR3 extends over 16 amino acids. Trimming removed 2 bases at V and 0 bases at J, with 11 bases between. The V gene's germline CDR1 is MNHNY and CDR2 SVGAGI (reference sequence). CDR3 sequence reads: CASSYRQHYSGNTIYF. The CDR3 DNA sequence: TGTGCCAGCAGTTACCGACAGCATTACTCTGGAAACACCATATATTTT.

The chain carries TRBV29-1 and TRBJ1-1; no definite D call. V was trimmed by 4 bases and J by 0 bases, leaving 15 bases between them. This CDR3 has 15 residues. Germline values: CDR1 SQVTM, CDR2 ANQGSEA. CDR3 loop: CSVVGQTVLNTEAFF. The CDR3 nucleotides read TGCAGCGTTGTCGGGCAGACTGTACTGAACACTGAAGCTTTCTTT.

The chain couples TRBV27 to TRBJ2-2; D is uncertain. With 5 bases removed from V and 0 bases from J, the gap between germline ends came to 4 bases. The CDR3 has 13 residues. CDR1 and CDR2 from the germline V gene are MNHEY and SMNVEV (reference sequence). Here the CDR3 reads CASSRPNTGELFF. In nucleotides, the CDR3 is TGTGCCAGCAGTCGGCCGAACACCGGGGAGCTGTTTTTT.

CDR3 DNA: TGTGCCAGCAGGCCCGCCGCGTCGGGGAGCACTGAAGCTTTCTTT. Residues: CASRPAASGSTEAFF. V usage is TRBV28 and J usage is TRBJ1-1, with unresolved D. This CDR3 comprises 15 residues. Deletions cut 6 bases from V and 4 bases from J, with 18 bases between. The germline gives CDR1 MDHEN, CDR2 SYDVKM.

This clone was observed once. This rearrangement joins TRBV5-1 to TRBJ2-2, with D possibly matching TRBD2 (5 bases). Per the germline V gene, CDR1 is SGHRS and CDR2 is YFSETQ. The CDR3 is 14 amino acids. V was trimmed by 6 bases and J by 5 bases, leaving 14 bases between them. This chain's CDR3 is CASTQGGSTGELFF. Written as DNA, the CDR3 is TGCGCCAGCACCCAAGGAGGTAGTACCGGGGAGCTGTTTTTT.

The CDR3: CASHLGHSGDNEQFF. As DNA, the CDR3 is TGCGCCAGCCATTTAGGGCACTCAGGAGACAATGAGCAGTTCTTC. The V and J genes are TRBV4-1 and TRBJ2-1; D remains ambiguous. CDR3 length equals 15 residues. Germline V gene lookup returns CDR1 MGHRA and CDR2 YSYEKL. V lost 8 bases, J lost 5 bases, and 19 bases lay in between.

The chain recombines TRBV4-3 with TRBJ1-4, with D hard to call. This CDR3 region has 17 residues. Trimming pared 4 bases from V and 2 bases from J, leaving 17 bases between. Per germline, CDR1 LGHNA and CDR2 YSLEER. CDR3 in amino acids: CASSPEIGRLTNEKLFF. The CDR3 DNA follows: TGCGCCAGCAGCCCGGAGATCGGGAGGCTTACTAATGAAAAACTGTTTTTT.

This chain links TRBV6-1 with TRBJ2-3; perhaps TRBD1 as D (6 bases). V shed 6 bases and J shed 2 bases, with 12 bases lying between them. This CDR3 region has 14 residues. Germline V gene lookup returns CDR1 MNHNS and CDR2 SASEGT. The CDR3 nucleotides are TGTGCCAGCAGCTGGACAGCGCTCACAGATACGCAGTATTTT. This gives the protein CASSWTALTDTQYF.

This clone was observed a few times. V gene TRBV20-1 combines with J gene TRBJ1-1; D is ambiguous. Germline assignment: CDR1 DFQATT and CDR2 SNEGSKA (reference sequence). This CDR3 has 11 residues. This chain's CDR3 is CSLTKDLGAFF. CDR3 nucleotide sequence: TGCAGCCTAACCAAGGACCTGGGAGCTTTCTTT.

CDR3 bases: TGTGCCAGCAGCTTGCGGGCAGGGCAGGGTGAAAAACTGTTTTTT. Encoded protein: CASSLRAGQGEKLFF. The gene calls are TRBV7-3 and TRBJ1-4; D perhaps matches TRBD1 (5 bases). V shed 3 bases and J shed 7 bases, with 15 bases lying between them. The V gene's germline CDR1 is SGHTA and CDR2 FQGTGA. The CDR3 is 15 residues long.

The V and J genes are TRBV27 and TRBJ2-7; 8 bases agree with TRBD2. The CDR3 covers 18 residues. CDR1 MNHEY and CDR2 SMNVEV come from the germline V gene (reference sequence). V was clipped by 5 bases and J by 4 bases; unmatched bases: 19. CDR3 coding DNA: TGTGCCAGCAGTCCTCTCTTCCCAAAAGCGGGAGATTCTTACGAGCAGTACTTC. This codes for CASSPLFPKAGDSYEQYF.

In nucleotides, the CDR3 is TGTGCTAGTGGCCCGGGACTAGCCACAGATACGCAGTATTTT. Amino acids: CASGPGLATDTQYF. The V gene is TRBV12-5, the J gene TRBJ2-3; 9 bases agree with TRBD2. The CDR3 loop spans 14 amino acids. V gave up 6 bases and J gave up 2 bases; unmatched junction bases: 3. Germline V gene data show CDR1 as LGHNT and CDR2 as FRNRAP.

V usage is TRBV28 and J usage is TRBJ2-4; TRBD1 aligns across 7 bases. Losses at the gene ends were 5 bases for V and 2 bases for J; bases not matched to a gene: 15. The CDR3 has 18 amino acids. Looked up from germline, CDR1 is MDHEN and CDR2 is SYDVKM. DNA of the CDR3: TGTGCCAGCAGTCACCGTTTAGGACAGGCAAACTCCAAAAACATTCAGTACTTC. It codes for CASSHRLGQANSKNIQYF.

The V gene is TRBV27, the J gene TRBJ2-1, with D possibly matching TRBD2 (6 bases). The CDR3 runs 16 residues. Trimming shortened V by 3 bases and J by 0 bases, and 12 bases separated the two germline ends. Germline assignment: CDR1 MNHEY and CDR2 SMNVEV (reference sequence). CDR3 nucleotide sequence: TGTGCCAGCAGTTTTTATTCCGGGGGCTCCTACAATGAGCAGTTCTTC. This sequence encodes CASSFYSGGSYNEQFF.

The CDR3 loop reads CASSEKIAGVHEKLFF. The CDR3 DNA sequence: TGTGCCAGCAGCGAGAAGATTGCGGGGGTTCATGAAAAACTGTTTTTT. The chain recombines TRBV7-9 with TRBJ1-4, with D possibly TRBD1 on 5 matching bases. V was shortened by 5 bases and J by 6 bases, with 19 bases between the two germline ends. Germline values: CDR1 SEHNR, CDR2 FQNEAQ (reference sequence). The CDR3 has 16 amino acids.

The CDR3 coding sequence is TGTGCCAGCAGCCGCCCCGAGGGTGGCCACGGGGAGCTGTTTTTT. It is translated as CASSRPEGGHGELFF. The chain links TRBV7-2 to TRBJ2-2, with D perhaps TRBD2 (5 bases). The CDR3 runs 15 residues. Germline-derived CDR1 and CDR2 are SGHTA and FQGNSA. V lost 5 bases and J 7 bases, leaving 17 bases between the germline ends.

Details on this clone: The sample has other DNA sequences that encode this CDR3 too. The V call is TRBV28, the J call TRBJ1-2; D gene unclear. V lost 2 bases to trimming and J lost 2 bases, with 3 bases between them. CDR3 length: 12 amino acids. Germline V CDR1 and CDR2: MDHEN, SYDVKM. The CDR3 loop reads CASSLLNYGYTF. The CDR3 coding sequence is TGTGCCAGCAGTTTACTCAACTATGGCTACACCTTC.

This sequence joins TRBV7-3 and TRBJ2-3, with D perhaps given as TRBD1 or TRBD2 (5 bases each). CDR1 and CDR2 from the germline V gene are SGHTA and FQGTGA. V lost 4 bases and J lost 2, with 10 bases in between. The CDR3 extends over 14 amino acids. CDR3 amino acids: CASSWDGTTDTQYF. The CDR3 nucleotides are TGTGCCAGCAGCTGGGACGGAACCACAGATACGCAGTATTTT. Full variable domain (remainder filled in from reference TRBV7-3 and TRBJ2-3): GAGVSQTPSNKVTEKGKYVELRCDPISGHTALYWYRQSLGQGPEFLIYFQGTGAADDSGLPNDRFFAVRPEGSVSTLKIQRTERGDSAVYLCASSWDGTTDTQYFGPGTRLTVL.

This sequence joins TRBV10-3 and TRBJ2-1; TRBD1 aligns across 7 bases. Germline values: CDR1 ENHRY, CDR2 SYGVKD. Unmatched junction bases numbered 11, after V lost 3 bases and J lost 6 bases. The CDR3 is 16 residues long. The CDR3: CAISDGSNRGPNEQFF. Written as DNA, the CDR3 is TGTGCCATCAGTGACGGGTCGAACAGGGGCCCCAATGAGCAGTTCTTC.

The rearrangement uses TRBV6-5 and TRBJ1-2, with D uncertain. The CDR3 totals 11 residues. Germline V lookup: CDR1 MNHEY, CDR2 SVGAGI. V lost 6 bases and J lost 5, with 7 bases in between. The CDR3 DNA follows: TGTGCCAGCAGCCTCACTTATGGCTACACCTTC. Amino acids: CASSLTYGYTF.

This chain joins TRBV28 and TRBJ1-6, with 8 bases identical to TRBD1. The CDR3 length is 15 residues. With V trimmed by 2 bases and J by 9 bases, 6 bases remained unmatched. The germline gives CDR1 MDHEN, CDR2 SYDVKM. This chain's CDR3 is CASSLRGTGPSPLHF. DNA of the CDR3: TGTGCCAGCAGTTTAAGAGGGACAGGTCCTTCACCCCTCCACTTT.

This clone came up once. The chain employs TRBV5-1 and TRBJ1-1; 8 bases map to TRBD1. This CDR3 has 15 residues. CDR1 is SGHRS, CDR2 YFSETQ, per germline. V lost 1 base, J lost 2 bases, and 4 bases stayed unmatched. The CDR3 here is CASSLIDRGNTEAFF. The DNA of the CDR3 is TGCGCCAGCAGCTTGATTGACAGGGGTAACACTGAAGCTTTCTTT.

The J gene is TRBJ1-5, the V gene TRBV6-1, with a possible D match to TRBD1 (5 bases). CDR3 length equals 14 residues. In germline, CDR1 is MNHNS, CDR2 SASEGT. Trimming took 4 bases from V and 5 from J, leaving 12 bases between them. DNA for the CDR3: TGTGCCAGCAGTGTCAATGGGGGATATCAGCCCCAGCATTTT. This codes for CASSVNGGYQPQHF.

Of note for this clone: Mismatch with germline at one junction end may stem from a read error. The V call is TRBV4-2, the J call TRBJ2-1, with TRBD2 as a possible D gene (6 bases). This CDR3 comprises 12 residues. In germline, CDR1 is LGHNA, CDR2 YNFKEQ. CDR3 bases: TGTGCCAGCAGCCAAGAAGGGACTTTACAGCTCTTC. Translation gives CASSQEGTLQLF.

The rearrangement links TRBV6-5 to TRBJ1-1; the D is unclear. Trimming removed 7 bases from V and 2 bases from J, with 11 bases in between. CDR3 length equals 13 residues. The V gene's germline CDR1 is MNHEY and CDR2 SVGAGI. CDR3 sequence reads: CASTDPGNTEAFF. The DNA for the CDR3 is TGTGCCAGCACCGATCCGGGAAACACTGAAGCTTTCTTT.

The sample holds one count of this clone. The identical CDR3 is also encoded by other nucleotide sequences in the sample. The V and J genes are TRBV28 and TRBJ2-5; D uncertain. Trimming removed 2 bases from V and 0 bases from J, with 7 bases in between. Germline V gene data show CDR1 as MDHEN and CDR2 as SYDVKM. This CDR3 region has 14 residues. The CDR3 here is CASSLGGYQETQYF. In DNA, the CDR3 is TGTGCCAGCAGTTTAGGTGGATACCAAGAGACCCAGTACTTC.